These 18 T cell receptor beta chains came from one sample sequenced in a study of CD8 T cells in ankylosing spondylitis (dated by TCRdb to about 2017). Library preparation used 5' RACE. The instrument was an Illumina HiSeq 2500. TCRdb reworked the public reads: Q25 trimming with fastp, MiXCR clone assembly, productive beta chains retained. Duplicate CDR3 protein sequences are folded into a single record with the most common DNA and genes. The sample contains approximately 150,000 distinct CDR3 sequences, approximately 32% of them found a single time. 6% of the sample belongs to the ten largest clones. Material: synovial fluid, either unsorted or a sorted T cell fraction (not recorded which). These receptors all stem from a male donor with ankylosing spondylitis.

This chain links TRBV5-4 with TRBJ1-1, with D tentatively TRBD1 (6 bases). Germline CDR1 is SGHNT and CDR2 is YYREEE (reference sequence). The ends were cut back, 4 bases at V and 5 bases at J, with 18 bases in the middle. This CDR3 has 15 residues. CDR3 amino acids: CASSPQDSLGTEAFF. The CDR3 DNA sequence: TGTGCCAGCAGCCCCCAGGACAGCCTGGGAACTGAAGCTTTCTTT.

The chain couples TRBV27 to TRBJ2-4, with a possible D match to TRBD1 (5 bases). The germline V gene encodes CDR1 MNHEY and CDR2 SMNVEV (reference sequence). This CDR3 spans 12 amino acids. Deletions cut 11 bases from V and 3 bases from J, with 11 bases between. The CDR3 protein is CAPPDNKNIQYF. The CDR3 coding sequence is TGTGCCCCTCCGGACAACAAAAACATTCAGTACTTC.

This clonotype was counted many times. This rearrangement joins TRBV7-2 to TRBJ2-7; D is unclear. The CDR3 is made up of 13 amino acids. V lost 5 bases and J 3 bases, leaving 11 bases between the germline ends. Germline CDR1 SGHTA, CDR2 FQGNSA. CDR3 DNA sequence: TGTGCCAGCAGCCCCCGCTTCCACTACGAGCAGTACTTC. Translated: CASSPRFHYEQYF. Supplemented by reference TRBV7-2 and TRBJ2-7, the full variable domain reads GAGVSQSPSNKVTEKGKDVELRCDPISGHTALYWYRQSLGQGLEFLIYFQGNSAPDKSGLPSDRFSAERTGGSVSTLTIQRTQQEDSAVYLCASSPRFHYEQYFGPGTRLTVT.

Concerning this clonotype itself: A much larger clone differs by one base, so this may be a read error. The CDR3 DNA follows: TGCAGTGCTAGAGAGGCAGGGGAGGCCACAGATACGCAGTATTTT. Translated: CSAREAGEATDTQYF. V is TRBV20-1 and J is TRBJ2-3, with D perhaps assigned TRBD1 or TRBD2 (6 bases each). Germline V CDR1 and CDR2: DFQATT, SNEGSKA (reference sequence). Trimming removed 0 bases at V and 2 bases at J, with 12 bases between. The CDR3 is 15 amino acids.

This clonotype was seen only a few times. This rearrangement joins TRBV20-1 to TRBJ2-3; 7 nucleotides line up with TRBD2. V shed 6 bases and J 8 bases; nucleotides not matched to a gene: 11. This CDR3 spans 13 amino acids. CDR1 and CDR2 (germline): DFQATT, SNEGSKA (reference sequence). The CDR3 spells CSAPWLADATQYF. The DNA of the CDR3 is TGCAGTGCCCCTTGGCTAGCGGATGCTACGCAGTATTTT.

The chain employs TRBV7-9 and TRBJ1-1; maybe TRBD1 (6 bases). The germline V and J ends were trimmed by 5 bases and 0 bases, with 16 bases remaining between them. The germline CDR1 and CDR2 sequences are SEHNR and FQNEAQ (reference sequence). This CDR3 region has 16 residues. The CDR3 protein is CASSPRTDEMNTEAFF. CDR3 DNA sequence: TGTGCCAGCAGCCCTCGGACAGACGAAATGAACACTGAAGCTTTCTTT.

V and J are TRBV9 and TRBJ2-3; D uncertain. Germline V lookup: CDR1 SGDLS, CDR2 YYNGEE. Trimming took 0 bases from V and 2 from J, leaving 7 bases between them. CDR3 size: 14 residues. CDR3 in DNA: TGTGCCAGCAGCGTAGGGCAGGCCACAGATACGCAGTATTTT. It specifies CASSVGQATDTQYF. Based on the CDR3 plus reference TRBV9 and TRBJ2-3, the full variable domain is DSGVTQTPKHLITATGQRVTLRCSPRSGDLSVYWYQQSLDQGLQFLIQYYNGEERAKGNILERFSAQQFPDLHSELNLSSLELGDSALYFCASSVGQATDTQYFGPGTRLTVL.

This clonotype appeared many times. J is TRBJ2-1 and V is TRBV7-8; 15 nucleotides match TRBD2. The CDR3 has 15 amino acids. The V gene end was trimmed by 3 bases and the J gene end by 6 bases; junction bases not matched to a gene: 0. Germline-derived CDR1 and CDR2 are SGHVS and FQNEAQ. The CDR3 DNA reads TGTGCCAGCAGCTTGGGACTAGCGGGGGGCAATGAGCAGTTCTTC. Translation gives CASSLGLAGGNEQFF.

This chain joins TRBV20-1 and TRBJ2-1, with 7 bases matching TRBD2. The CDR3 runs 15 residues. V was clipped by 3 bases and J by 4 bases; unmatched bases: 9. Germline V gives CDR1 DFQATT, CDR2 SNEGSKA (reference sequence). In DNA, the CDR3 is TGCAGTGCTAGGTGGGGCGGGAGAGCTTACAATGAGCAGTTCTTC. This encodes CSARWGGRAYNEQFF.

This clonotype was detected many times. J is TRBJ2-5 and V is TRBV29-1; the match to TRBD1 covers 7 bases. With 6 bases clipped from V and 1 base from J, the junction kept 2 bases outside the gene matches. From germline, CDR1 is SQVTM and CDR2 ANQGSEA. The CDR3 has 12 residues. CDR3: CSVGQPQETQYF. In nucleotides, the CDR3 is TGCAGCGTGGGACAGCCCCAAGAGACCCAGTACTTC.

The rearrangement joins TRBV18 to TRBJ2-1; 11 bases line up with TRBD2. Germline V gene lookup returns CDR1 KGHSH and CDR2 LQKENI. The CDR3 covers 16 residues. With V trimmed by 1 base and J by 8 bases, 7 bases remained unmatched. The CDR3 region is CASSPQLAGGSHEQFF. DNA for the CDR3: TGTGCCAGCTCACCACAGCTAGCGGGGGGCAGTCATGAGCAGTTCTTC.

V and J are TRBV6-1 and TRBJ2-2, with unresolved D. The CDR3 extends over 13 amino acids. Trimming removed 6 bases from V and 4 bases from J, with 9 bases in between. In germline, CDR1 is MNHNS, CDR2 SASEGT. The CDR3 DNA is TGTGCCAGCAGGAATACGCTCACCGGGGAGCTGTTTTTT. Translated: CASRNTLTGELFF.

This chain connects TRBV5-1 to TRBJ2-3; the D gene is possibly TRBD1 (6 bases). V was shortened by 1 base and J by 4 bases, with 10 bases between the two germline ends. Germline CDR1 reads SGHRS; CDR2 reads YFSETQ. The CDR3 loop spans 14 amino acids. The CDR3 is CASSLTGFPDTQYF. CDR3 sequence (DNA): TGCGCCAGCAGCTTGACAGGGTTCCCAGATACGCAGTATTTT.

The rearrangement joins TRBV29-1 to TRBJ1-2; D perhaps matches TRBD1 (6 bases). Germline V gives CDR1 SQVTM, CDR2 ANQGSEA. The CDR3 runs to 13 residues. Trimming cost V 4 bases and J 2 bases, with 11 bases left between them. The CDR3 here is CSVGSGDNYGYTF. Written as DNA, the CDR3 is TGCAGCGTTGGGTCAGGGGACAACTATGGCTACACCTTC.

The CDR3 DNA is TGCGCCAGCTCGGGGGTCCCATTTACCTCTGGAAACACCATATATTTT. It encodes CASSGVPFTSGNTIYF. V is TRBV4-1 and J is TRBJ1-3; D perhaps matches TRBD1 (5 bases). With 8 bases removed from V and 0 bases from J, the gap between germline ends came to 17 bases. The germline gives CDR1 MGHRA, CDR2 YSYEKL. This CDR3 contains 16 residues.

For the CDR3, the DNA is TGTGCCAGCAGCTTACTCCGTGGGGTGCAGTTCTTC. Translated, it gives CASSLLRGVQFF. V is TRBV28 and J is TRBJ2-1; D is unresolved. Germline values: CDR1 MDHEN, CDR2 SYDVKM. Trimming took off 6 bases at V and 12 bases at J, with 15 bases between the two ends. The CDR3 loop spans 12 amino acids.

CDR3 protein: CASSFSGSRGRDEQFF. As DNA, the CDR3 is TGTGCCAGCAGTTTCTCCGGCTCAAGGGGTAGGGATGAGCAGTTCTTC. This chain uses TRBV27 with TRBJ2-1; a possible D gene is TRBD1 (5 bases). The CDR3 covers 16 residues. V was shortened by 3 bases and J by 8 bases, with 20 bases between the two germline ends. Germline assignment: CDR1 MNHEY and CDR2 SMNVEV (reference sequence).

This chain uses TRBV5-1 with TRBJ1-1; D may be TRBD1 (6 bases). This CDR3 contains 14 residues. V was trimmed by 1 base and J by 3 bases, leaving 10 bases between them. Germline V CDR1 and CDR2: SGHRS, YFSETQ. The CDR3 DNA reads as TGCGCCAGCAGCTTGTCAGGGGTGGACACTGAAGCTTTCTTT. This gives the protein CASSLSGVDTEAFF.